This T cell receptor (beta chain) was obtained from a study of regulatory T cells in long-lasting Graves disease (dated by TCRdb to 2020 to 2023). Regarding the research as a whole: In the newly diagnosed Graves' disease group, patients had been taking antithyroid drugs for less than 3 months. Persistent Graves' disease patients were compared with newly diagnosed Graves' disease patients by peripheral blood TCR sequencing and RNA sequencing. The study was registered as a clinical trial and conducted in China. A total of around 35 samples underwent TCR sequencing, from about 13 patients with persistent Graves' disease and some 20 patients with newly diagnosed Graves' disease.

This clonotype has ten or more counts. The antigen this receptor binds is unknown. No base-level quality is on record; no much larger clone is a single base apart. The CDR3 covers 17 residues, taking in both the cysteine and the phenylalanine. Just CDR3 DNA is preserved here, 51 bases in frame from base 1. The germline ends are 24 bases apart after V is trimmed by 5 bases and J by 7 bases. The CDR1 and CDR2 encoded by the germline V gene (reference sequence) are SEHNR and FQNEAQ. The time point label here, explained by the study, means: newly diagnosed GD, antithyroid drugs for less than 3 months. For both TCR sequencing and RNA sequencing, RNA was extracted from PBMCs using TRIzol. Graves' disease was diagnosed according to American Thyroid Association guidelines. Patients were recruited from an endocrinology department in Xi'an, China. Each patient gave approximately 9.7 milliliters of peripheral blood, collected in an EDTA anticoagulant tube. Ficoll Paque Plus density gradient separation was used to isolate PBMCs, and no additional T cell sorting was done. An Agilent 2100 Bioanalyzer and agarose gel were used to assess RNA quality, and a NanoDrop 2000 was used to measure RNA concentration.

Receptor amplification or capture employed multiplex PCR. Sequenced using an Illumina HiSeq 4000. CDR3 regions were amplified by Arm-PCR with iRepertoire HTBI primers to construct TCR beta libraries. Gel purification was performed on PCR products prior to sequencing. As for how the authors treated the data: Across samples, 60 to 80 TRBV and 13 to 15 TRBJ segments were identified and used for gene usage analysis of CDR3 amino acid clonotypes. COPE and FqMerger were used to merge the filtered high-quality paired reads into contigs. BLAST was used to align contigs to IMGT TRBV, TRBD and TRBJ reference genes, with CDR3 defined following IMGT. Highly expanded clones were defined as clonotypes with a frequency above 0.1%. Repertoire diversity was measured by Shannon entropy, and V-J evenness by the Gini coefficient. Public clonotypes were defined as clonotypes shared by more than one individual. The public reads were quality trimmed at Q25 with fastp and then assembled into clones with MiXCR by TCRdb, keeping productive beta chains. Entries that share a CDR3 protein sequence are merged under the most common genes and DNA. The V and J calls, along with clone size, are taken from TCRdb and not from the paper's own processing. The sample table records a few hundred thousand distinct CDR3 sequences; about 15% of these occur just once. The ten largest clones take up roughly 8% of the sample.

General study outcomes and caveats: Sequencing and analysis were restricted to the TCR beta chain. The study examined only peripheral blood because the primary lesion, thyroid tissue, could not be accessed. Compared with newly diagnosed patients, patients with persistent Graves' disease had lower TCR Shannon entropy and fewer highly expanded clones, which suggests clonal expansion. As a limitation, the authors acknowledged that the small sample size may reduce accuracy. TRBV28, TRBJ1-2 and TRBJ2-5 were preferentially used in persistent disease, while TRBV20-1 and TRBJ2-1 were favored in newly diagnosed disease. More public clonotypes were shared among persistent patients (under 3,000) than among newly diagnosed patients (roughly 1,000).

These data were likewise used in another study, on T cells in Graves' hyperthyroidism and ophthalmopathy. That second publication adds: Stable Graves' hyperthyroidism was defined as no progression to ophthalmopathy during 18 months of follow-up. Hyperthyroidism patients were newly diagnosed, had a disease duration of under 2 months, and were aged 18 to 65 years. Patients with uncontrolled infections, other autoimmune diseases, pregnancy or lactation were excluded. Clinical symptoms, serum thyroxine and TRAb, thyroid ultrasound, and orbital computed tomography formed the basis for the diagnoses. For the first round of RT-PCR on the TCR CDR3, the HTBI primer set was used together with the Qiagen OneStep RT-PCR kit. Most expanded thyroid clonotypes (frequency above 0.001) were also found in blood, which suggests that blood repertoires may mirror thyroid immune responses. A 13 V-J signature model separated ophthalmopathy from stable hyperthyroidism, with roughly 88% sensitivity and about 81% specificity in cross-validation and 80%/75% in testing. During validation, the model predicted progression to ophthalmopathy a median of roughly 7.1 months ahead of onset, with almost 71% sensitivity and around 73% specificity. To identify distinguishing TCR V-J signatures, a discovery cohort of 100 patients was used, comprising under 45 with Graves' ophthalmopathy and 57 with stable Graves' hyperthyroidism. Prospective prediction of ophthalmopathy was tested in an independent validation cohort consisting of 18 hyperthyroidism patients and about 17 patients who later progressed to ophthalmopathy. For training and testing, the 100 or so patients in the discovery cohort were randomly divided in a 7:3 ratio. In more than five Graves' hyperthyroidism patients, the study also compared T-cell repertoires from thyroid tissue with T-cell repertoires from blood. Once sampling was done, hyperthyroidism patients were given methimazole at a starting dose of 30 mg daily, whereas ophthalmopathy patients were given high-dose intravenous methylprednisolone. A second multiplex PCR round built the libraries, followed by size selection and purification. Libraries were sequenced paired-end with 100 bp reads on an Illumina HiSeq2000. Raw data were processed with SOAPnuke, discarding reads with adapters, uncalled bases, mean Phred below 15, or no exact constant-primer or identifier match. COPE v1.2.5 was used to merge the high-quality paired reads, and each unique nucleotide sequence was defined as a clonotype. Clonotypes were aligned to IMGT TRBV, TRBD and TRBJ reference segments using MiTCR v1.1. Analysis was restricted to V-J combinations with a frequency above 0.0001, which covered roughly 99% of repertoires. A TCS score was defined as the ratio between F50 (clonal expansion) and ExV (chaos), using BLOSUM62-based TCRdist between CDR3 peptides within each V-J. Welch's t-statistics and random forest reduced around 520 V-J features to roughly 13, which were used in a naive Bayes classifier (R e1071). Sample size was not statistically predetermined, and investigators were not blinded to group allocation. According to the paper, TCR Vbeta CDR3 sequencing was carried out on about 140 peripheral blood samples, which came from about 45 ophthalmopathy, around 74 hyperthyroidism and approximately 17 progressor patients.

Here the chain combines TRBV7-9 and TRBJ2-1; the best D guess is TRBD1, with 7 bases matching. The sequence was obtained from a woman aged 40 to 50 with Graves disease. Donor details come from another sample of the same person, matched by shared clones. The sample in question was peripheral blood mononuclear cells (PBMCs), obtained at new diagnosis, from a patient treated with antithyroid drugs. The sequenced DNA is TGTGCCAGCAGCACAGAGGGGGCGGGGAGTTTGGCGAATGAGCAGTTCTTC. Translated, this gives CASSTEGAGSLANEQFF.